This record looks at one T cell receptor beta chain sequence and its context. Libraries were prepared by immunoSEQ multiplex PCR; TCRdb keeps only in-frame clonotypes and omits some of them. This sample has 57,000 or so clones, with 91% found just once. The CDR3 consists of 17 residues. Germline-derived CDR1 and CDR2 are LNHDA and SQIVND (reference sequence). J lost 1 base, V lost 5 bases, and 11 bases had no gene match. The data derive from a study of T cell changes during pregnancy in multiple sclerosis. The sequences come from peripheral blood, collected after pregnancy. This sequence joins TRBV19 and TRBJ2-5; the match to TRBD2 covers 9 bases. The TCR sequence derives from a female donor in good health, enrolled as a control in a pregnancy study. CDR3 sequence reads: CASSGRGLARTQETQYF. In nucleotides, the CDR3 is TGTGCCAGTAGTGGGAGAGGACTAGCGAGAACCCAAGAGACCCAGTACTTC.